This T cell receptor beta chain was recovered during a study of OX40 agonist ivuxolimab in advanced cancers. The CDR3 runs 13 residues. Looked up from germline, CDR1 is SNHLY and CDR2 is FYNNEI. The V end was cut by 2 bases, the J end by 9 bases, with 13 bases between. The repertoire was sequenced with immunoSEQ multiplex PCR; TCRdb's copy has only in-frame clones and lacks some. The sample consists of 65,000 to 95,000 clones, about 92% of them appearing once. The origin of this receptor is an adult with an advanced solid tumor such as melanoma, head and neck, liver or kidney cancer. This rearrangement joins TRBV2 to TRBJ2-5; D might be TRBD2 (5 bases). This material consisted of CD4+ or CD8+ T cells sorted from blood, taken in a trial of the OX40 agonist ivuxolimab. The CDR3 DNA reads as TGTGCCAGCAGTGAATTGGCCCACGGGGCCCAGTACTTC. Protein: CASSELAHGAQYF.